This is a list of T cell receptor beta chains from one sample in a study of cytotoxic CD8 clonotypes in ibrutinib-treated CLL. Profiled with immunoSEQ multiplex PCR; TCRdb holds only in-frame clones, not every one. Among around 140,000 clones listed, roughly 76% were seen once. This sample comprised PBMCs, obtained after 24 months of ibrutinib treatment. The receptors here all came from a human donor with chronic lymphocytic leukemia. Both conserved end residues are part of each CDR3. A D gene is named only where the DNA matches it firmly.

>TRBV2|TRBJ1-3|.
CASTEGGSLGNTIYF
>TRBV30|TRBJ2-1|.
CAWSQTGWEQFF
>TRBV30|TRBJ2-2|.
CAWQQGGELFF
>TRBV29-1|TRBJ2-5|.
CSVSQGGYQETQYF
>TRBV4-1|TRBJ1-4|.
CASSQEGGREKLFF
>TRBV4-2|TRBJ2-7|TRBD2
CASSLPGTTPYEQYF
>TRBV7-2|TRBJ2-3|.
CASSLAWRADTQYF
>TRBV13|TRBJ1-5|TRBD1
CASSSSYRGLSNQPQHF
>TRBV18|TRBJ2-7|TRBD1
CASSPTGLSYEQYF
>TRBV19|TRBJ2-3|TRBD1
CASRDRDGTDTQYF
>TRBV5-1|TRBJ2-1|TRBD1
CASSPPGQGNNEQFF
>TRBV6-1|TRBJ1-1|.
CASSHREGAEAFF
>TRBV7-5|TRBJ2-6|.
CARSWGGAGHSGANVLTF
>TRBV5-1|TRBJ1-2|.
CASSMVPAQAGYTF
>TRBV7-9|TRBJ1-3|.
CASSLVRGDTIYF
>TRBV5-1|TRBJ2-2|.
CASSLAGPGELFF
>TRBV18|TRBJ2-1|TRBD1
CASSPPGQGAYNEQFF
>TRBV7-6|TRBJ1-2|.
CASSLLQGTGYTF
>TRBV5-6|TRBJ1-2|.
CASSPTTGNGYTF
>TRBV18|TRBJ1-1|.
CASSPRQGQHTEAFF
>TRBV25-1|TRBJ2-7|.
CASSESGYEQYF
>TRBV9|TRBJ2-3|TRBD2
CASSVGLAGGDTQYF
>TRBV6-4|TRBJ1-1|.
CASRDAQGSTEAFF
>TRBV2|TRBJ1-3|.
CASTDPPSGNTIYF
>TRBV2|TRBJ1-4|.
CASSEGPGEKLFF
>TRBV2|TRBJ2-5|.
CASGAPRGRGETQYF
>TRBV19|TRBJ1-4|TRBD1
CASSPPGTDLMSTNEKLFF
>TRBV2|TRBJ1-1|.
CAIGLGTLNTEAFF
>TRBV7-2|TRBJ1-6|.
CASSIREYYNSPLHF
>TRBV28|TRBJ2-2|.
CATRPDVGELFF
>TRBV11-1|TRBJ1-1|.
CASSPDTLPAFF
>TRBV18|TRBJ1-3|TRBD1
CASSPPKSNRDSSGNTIYF
>TRBV18|TRBJ1-4|.
CASSPSSTNEKLFF
>TRBV6-6|TRBJ2-1|TRBD2
CASSGTRTNEQFF
>TRBV11-3|TRBJ1-1|.
CASTFAGGTEAFF
>TRBV5-4|TRBJ2-7|.
CASSLATTYEQYF
>TRBV5-1|TRBJ1-6|.
CASSLVGDVSNSPLHF
>TRBV5-4|TRBJ2-5|.
CASSLGVEETQYF
>TRBV7-6|TRBJ1-1|.
CASSHEPEDTEAFF
>TRBV29-1|TRBJ1-1|.
CSVVRIGTKNTEAFF
>TRBV6-1|TRBJ2-7|.
CASRVPSYEQYF
>TRBV7-2|TRBJ1-3|.
CASSPRQEPGNTIYF
>TRBV9|TRBJ2-1|TRBD2
CASRSLLAGGPDPTKNEQFF
>TRBV19|TRBJ2-7|.
CASTSTWGGSSYEQYF
>TRBV5-5|TRBJ2-7|TRBD1
CASSPQTGAFYEQYF
>TRBV7-9|TRBJ2-1|TRBD2
CASSTKRGGSREQFF
>TRBV29-1|TRBJ1-5|.
CSVEDGPQGPQHF
>TRBV2|TRBJ2-2|.
CASSEEVASEGGELFF
>TRBV18|TRBJ1-2|.
CASSPSKGYTF
>TRBV7-9|TRBJ2-7|TRBD2
CASSLKRTSGRADEQYF
>TRBV6-5|TRBJ2-7|TRBD1
CASSYGTGGPYEQYF
>TRBV7-6|TRBJ2-5|.
CASSLGRQETQYF
>TRBV2|TRBJ2-7|.
CASRRESYEQYF
>TRBV2|TRBJ2-1|TRBD2
CASRVAGSSYNEQFF
>TRBV4-1|TRBJ1-5|TRBD1
CASSQEGTGFYQPQHF